A selection of T cell receptor beta chains follows, all from one sample in a study of OX40 agonist ivuxolimab in advanced cancers. Using immunoSEQ multiplex PCR, the repertoire was profiled, and TCRdb retains in-frame clones only, with some absent. The sample holds about 20,000 clones; 75% to 90% are singletons and the top ten take 62%. The sequencing used CD4+ or CD8+ T cells sorted from blood, collected in a trial of the OX40 agonist ivuxolimab. The receptors come from an adult with an advanced solid tumor such as melanoma, head and neck, liver or kidney cancer. CDR3s leave out the opening cysteine and the closing phenylalanine or tryptophan.

v_call,j_call,cdr3_aa
TRBV27,TRBJ1-1,ASSVGSNTEAF
TRBV29-1,TRBJ2-2,SGHGNTGELF
TRBV29-1,TRBJ1-3,SVEIGTGNTIY
TRBV4-2,TRBJ2-7,ASSQDLGGSYEQY
TRBV6-6,TRBJ2-2,ASSVVGELF
TRBV27,TRBJ1-1,ASSVKALLTGTEAF
TRBV5-1,TRBJ1-5,ASSLTGGLNQPQH
TRBV18,TRBJ2-7,ASSPIRESYEQY
TRBV15,TRBJ1-2,ATSPLAPRDRGYGYT
TRBV7-3,TRBJ2-5,ASSLDIRETQY
TRBV11-2,TRBJ2-5,ASSFGGLLETQY
TRBV13,TRBJ2-1,ASSHSTSGPYNEQF
TRBV14,TRBJ2-1,ASSPENRAGEQF
TRBV4-1,TRBJ1-4,ASSQGPGRSNEKLF
TRBV4-1,TRBJ2-7,ASSQDTGGGEQY
TRBV7-9,TRBJ1-4,ASSPKTGSVGKLF
TRBV12-2,TRBJ2-5,ASRLALPPSGRGGQETQY